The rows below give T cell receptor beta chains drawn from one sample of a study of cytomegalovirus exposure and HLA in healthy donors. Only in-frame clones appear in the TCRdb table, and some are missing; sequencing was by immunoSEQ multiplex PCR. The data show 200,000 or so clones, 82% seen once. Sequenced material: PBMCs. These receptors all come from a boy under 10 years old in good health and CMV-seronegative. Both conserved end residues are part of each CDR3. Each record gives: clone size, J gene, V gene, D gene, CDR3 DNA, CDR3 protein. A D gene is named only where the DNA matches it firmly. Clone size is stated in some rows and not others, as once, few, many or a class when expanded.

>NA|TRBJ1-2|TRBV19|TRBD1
TGTGCCAGTTACCGACAGGGAGCTTATGGCTACACCTTC
CASYRQGAYGYTF
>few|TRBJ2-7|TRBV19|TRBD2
TGTGCCAGTAGTTCGGTTAGAATCAGCGGGGCAACCTACGAGCAGTACTTC
CASSSVRISGATYEQYF
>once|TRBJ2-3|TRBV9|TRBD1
TGTGCCAGCAGCGCGTACAGGGGCCCAGATACGCAGTATTTT
CASSAYRGPDTQYF
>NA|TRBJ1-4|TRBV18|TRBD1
TGTGCCAGCTCACCAGGGACAGGCCTGGAGAGGGAACTGTTTTTT
CASSPGTGLERELFF
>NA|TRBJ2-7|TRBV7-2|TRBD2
TGTGCCAGCAGCGTTTTTATGGGCGGGGAGGGAGAGCAGTACTTC
CASSVFMGGEGEQYF
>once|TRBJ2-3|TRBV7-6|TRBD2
TGTGCCAGCAGCTTAGCAGGGAGGGCGGGGGGGTCCACAGATACGCAGTATTTT
CASSLAGRAGGSTDTQYF
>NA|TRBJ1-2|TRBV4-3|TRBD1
TGCGCCAGCAGCCATACCGGGACAGGTCGCTATGGCTACACCTTC
CASSHTGTGRYGYTF
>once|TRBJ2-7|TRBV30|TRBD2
TGTGCCTGGAGTGCAGGGCACCTAGCGGGGGGCCTCTTAGGAGAGCAGTACTTC
CAWSAGHLAGGLLGEQYF
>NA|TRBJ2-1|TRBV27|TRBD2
TGTGCCAGCAGTCCCTCTAGCGGGGGGGGGAATGAGCAGTTCTTC
CASSPSSGGGNEQFF
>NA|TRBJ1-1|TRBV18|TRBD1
TGTGCCAGCTCATCAAAGACAGGGGCGGGCACTGAAGCTTTCTTT
CASSSKTGAGTEAFF
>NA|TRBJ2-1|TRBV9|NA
TGTGCCAGCAGCGTAGCCGGGGGGCTCAACTCCTACAATGAGCAGTTCTTC
CASSVAGGLNSYNEQFF
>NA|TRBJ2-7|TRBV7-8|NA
TGTGCCAGCAGCCATCGGCGCCCTGAAGACGGGGGGCAGTACTTC
CASSHRRPEDGGQYF
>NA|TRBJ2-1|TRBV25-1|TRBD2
TGTGCCAGCAGTCTAACGGGGGGGCTTATCGACAATGAGCAGTTCTTC
CASSLTGGLIDNEQFF
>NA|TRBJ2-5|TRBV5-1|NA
TGCGCCAGCAGCTTTAGAGACAAAGAGACCCAGTACTTC
CASSFRDKETQYF
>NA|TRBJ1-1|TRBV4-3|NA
TGCGCCAGCAGCCAAGACAGGCCCGGTGGCACTGAAGCTTTCTTT
CASSQDRPGGTEAFF
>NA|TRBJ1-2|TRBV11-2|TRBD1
TGTGCCAGCTCCCCCAGCCGGGACAGCAGAGCTAACTATGGCTACACCTTC
CASSPSRDSRANYGYTF
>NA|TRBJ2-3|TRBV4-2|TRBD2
TGTGCCAGCAGCCAAGATAGTCCTAGCGGGGGGACCCCGGACACAGATACGCAGTATTTT
CASSQDSPSGGTPDTDTQYF
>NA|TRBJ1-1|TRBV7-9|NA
TGTGCCAGCAGCTGGGGGGAGGGCCAGCCTTTCTTT
CASSWGEGQPFF
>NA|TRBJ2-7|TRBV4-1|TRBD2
TGCGCCAGCAGCTATCTAAGCGGGGGGGCCTACGAGCAGTACTTC
CASSYLSGGAYEQYF
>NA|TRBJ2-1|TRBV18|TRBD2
TGTGCCAGCTTCCCGGGGGGGGCCCCCAGGTACAATGAGCAGTTCTTC
CASFPGGAPRYNEQFF
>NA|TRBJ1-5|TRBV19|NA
TGTGCCAGTAAGTGGGGCGGGGCCGAGGGCAATCAGCCCCAGCATTTT
CASKWGGAEGNQPQHF
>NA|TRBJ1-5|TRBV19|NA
TGTGCCAGTAGTATCGGGAGTCAGCCCCAGCATTTT
CASSIGSQPQHF
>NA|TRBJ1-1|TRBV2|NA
TGTGCCAGCAGTCCGGGTCTCGGAACTGAAGCTTTCTTT
CASSPGLGTEAFF
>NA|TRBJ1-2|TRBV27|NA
TGTGCCAGCAGTCGAGGCGGGTACAGACACTATGGCTACACCTTC
CASSRGGYRHYGYTF
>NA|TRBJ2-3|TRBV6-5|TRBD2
TGTGCCAGCAGTTACCGGGGGGGACGAATCTATACGCAGTATTTT
CASSYRGGRIYTQYF
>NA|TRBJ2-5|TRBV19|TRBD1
TGTGCCAGTAGTTTCCTCTCCGGGACAGGGGAAGAGACCCAGTACTTC
CASSFLSGTGEETQYF
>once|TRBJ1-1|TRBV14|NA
TGTGCCAGCAGCCAACGGGGCCTGGAGGGCACTGAAGCTTTCTTT
CASSQRGLEGTEAFF
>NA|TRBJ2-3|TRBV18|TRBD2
TGTGCCAGCTCACCGGCGACAGCGGGGGCCGCTCCTTCCGATACGCAGTATTTT
CASSPATAGAAPSDTQYF
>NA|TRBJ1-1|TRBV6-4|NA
TGTGCCAGCAGTTCCGGGACAAACACTGAAGCTTTCTTT
CASSSGTNTEAFF
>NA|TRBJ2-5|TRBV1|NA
TGCACCAGCAGCCCTCCGGGACAGGGAGCAGAGACCCAGTACTTC
CTSSPPGQGAETQYF